This T cell receptor (beta chain) was observed in a study of identical twins. Study-wide points: Conclusions leaned on cross-sectional statistical analysis and did not track the same donors over time.

A remark on this clonotype: Antigen specificity is unknown.

Trimming removed 3 bases at V and 0 bases at J, with 6 bases between. Germline V CDR1 and CDR2: LGHDT, YNNKEL (reference sequence). The CDR3 extends over 13 amino acids. Each CDR3 protein is one row after TCRdb ran MiXCR on the 5' RACE reads. Counted here are about 570,000 distinct CDR3 sequences, 9.6% occurring once; the ten biggest clones make up roughly 3.2%. This same sample was also part of a study on yellow fever vaccine responses in identical twins.

The source is a woman younger than 30 in good health. The J gene is TRBJ2-7, the V gene TRBV3-1; D not certain. The sample comprised PBMCs. The CDR3 sequence is CASSQSDSYEQYF. DNA of the CDR3: TGTGCCAGCAGCCAGTCAGACTCCTACGAGCAGTACTTC.